What follows is one T cell receptor beta chain and its context. These data originate in a study of cytotoxic CD8 clonotypes in ibrutinib-treated CLL. V lost 5 bases and J lost 7, with 17 bases in between. CDR3 length equals 15 residues. The germline V gene has CDR1 PRHDT and CDR2 FYEKMQ (reference sequence). Clones were read by immunoSEQ multiplex PCR, and TCRdb kept only the in-frame ones, dropping some. The repertoire holds approximately 190,000 clones, about three quarters seen once, with about 6.2% in the top ten. The sequence derives from a human donor with chronic lymphocytic leukemia. This specimen consisted of PBMCs, obtained after 12 months of ibrutinib treatment. V is TRBV13 and J is TRBJ1-4; tentative D call: TRBD1 (6 bases). This chain's CDR3 is CASSVRGARGEKLFF. CDR3 sequence (DNA): TGTGCCAGCAGCGTACGGGGGGCGCGCGGTGAAAAACTGTTTTTT.